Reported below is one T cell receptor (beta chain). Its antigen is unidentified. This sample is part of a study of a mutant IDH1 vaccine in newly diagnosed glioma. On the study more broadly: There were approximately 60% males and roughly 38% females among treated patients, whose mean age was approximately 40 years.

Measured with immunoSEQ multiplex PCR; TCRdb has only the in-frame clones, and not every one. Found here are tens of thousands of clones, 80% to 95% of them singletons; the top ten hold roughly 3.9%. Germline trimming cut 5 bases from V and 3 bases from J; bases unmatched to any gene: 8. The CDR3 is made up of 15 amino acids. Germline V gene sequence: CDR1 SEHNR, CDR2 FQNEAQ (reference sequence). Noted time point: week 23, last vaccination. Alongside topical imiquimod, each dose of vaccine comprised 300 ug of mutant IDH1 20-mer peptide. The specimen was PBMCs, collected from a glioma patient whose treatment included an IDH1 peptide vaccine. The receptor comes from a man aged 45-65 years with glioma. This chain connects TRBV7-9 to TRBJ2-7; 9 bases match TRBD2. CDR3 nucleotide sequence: TGTGCCAGCAGCGAGAACCCGACTAGCGGCTACGAGCAGTACTTC. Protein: CASSENPTSGYEQYF.